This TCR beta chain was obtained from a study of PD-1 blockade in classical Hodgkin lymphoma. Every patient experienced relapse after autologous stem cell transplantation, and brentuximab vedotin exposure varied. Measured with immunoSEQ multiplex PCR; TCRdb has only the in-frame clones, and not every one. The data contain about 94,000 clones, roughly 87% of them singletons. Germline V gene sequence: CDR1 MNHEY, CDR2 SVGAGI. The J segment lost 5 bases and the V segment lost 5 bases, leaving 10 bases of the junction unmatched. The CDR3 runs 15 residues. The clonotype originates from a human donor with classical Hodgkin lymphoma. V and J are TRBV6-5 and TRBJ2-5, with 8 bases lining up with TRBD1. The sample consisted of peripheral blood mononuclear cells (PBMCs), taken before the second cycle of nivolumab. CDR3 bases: TGTGCCAGCAGTCACCCGAGGACAGGGTGGGAGACCCAGTACTTC. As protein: CASSHPRTGWETQYF.